Below are 25 T cell receptor beta chains sequenced from a single sample in a study of regulatory T cells in long-lasting Graves disease. Time point in this sample: newly diagnosed GD, antithyroid drugs for less than 3 months. Extracted PBMC RNA gave rise to the TCR library. Libraries of TCR beta came from iRepertoire HTBI primers plus Arm-PCR of CDR3 regions. TCRdb re-derived calls from the multiplex PCR reads in MiXCR, one entry per CDR3 protein. The sample carries roughly 610,000 distinct CDR3 sequences, 15% to 20% recorded once. These data also featured in a second study, about T cells in Graves' hyperthyroidism and ophthalmopathy.

This specimen was peripheral blood mononuclear cells (PBMCs), taken at new diagnosis, from a patient treated with antithyroid drugs. These TCRs come from a woman in her thirties with Graves disease.

As regards this clonotype: A read error may account for a junction end that differs from germline. The V and J genes are TRBV12-3 or TRBV12-4 and TRBJ1-3; tentatively, D is TRBD1 (5 bases). The CDR3 runs to 15 residues. This chain's CDR3 is CTSSSFGGYGNTIYF. The CDR3 nucleotides are TGTACCAGCAGTTCATTCGGGGGGTACGGAAACACCATATATTTT.

This clonotype was observed a few times. The chain uses TRBV20-1 and TRBJ1-2; 7 nucleotides align to TRBD1. V was pared by 5 bases and J by 6 bases, with 6 bases of the junction left unmatched. The CDR3 sequence is 12 residues long. Per germline, CDR1 DFQATT and CDR2 SNEGSKA (reference sequence). The CDR3 reads CSAHRGSDGYTF. As DNA, the CDR3 is TGCAGTGCTCACAGGGGCTCGGATGGCTACACCTTC.

This clonotype occurred many times. The gene calls are TRBV11-2 and TRBJ1-5, with D perhaps matching TRBD1 (5 bases). This CDR3 contains 14 residues. V was clipped by 0 bases and J by 7 bases, with 10 bases between them. Per germline, CDR1 SGHAT and CDR2 FQNNGV. DNA for the CDR3: TGTGCCAGCAGCTTAGATGGGGGGGAGCAGCCCCAGCATTTT. Protein sequence: CASSLDGGEQPQHF.

The V gene is TRBV12-3 or TRBV12-4, the J gene TRBJ1-5; no clear D gene. CDR3 length: 18 residues. Trimming left V 7 bases short and J 0 bases short, with 22 bases between. The CDR3 spells CASTNKQPSAYSNQPQHF. The CDR3 coding sequence is TGTGCCAGCACCAACAAACAACCCTCGGCTTATAGCAATCAGCCCCAGCATTTT.

This clonotype was counted a few times. This chain uses TRBV28 with TRBJ1-4; D is possibly TRBD1 (5 bases). The V gene lost 6 bases and the J gene lost 4 bases, with 21 bases spanning the gap. This CDR3 spans 17 amino acids. The germline V gene encodes CDR1 MDHEN and CDR2 SYDVKM. The CDR3 reads CASRHTLRGAGNEKLFF. The CDR3 DNA reads as TGTGCCAGCAGACACACTCTAAGGGGCGCGGGTAATGAAAAACTGTTTTTT.

This clonotype was recorded many times. The J gene is TRBJ2-1, the V gene TRBV12-3 or TRBV12-4; no clear D gene. The CDR3 covers 11 residues. V was shortened by 6 bases and J by 7 bases, with 7 bases between the two germline ends. The DNA for the CDR3 is TGTGCCAGCAGCTTCCTAAATGAGCAGTTCTTC. Amino acids: CASSFLNEQFF.

This clonotype showed up just a few times. This chain uses TRBV28 with TRBJ1-2; 9 bases map to TRBD1. CDR1 and CDR2 from the germline V gene are MDHEN and SYDVKM. This CDR3 region has 12 residues. Losses at the gene ends were 6 bases for V and 8 bases for J; bases not matched to a gene: 4. This chain's CDR3 is CASRGQGAGYTF. The CDR3 DNA follows: TGTGCCAGCAGGGGACAGGGTGCGGGCTACACCTTC.

This clonotype was observed many times. V and J are TRBV28 and TRBJ2-3; 7 bases align to TRBD2. V lost 2 bases, J lost 13 bases, and 0 bases stayed unmatched. Per the germline V gene, CDR1 is MDHEN and CDR2 is SYDVKM. This CDR3 spans 10 amino acids. CDR3 residues: CASSLAGEYF. The CDR3 DNA sequence: TGTGCCAGCAGTTTAGCGGGAGAGTATTTT. The entire variable domain, with the rest obtained from reference TRBV28 and TRBJ2-3, is as follows: DVKVTQSSRYLVKRTGEKVFLECVQDMDHENMFWYRQDPGLGLRLIYFSYDVKMKEKGDIPEGYSVSREKKERFSLILESASTNQTSMYLCASSLAGEYFGPGTRLTVL.

This chain uses TRBV28 with TRBJ2-3, with D perhaps being TRBD1 or TRBD2 (5 bases each). Germline-derived CDR1 and CDR2 are MDHEN and SYDVKM. V was pared by 8 bases and J by 0 bases, with 18 bases between. The CDR3 has 16 amino acids. The CDR3 region is CASSPPGQGSTDTQYF. The CDR3 coding sequence is TGTGCCAGCTCGCCCCCGGGGCAGGGTAGCACAGATACGCAGTATTTT.

This clonotype has at least ten counts. V is TRBV7-2 and J is TRBJ1-3, with D perhaps TRBD1 (6 bases). The ends were cut back, 1 base at V and 4 bases at J, with 14 bases in the middle. Germline V CDR1 and CDR2: SGHTA, FQGNSA. CDR3 size: 16 residues. CDR3 in amino acids: CASSLDAGALGNTIYF. CDR3 bases: TGTGCCAGCAGCTTAGATGCGGGGGCTCTCGGAAACACCATATATTTT.

Only a few counts were recorded for this clonotype. One base away lies a much larger clone, so this may be a sequencing read error. The chain has TRBV6-1 and TRBJ1-4; the D is unclear. The CDR3 length is 16 residues. Germline V gene sequence: CDR1 MNHNS, CDR2 SASEGT. CDR3 coding DNA: TGTGCCAGCAGTGAAGCGCGCAAAGCAACTAATGGAAAACTGTTTTTT. It encodes CASSEARKATNGKLFF.

This clonotype was detected a few times. The CDR3 region is CASSYSPRERLDYEQYF. CDR3 coding DNA: TGTGCCAGCAGTTATAGTCCGCGCGAGCGGCTAGACTACGAGCAGTACTTC. V is TRBV6-9 and J is TRBJ2-7, with a tentative D call TRBD2 (5 bases). Germline loops: CDR1 MNHGY, CDR2 SVAAGI. The CDR3 contains 17 residues. V was pared by 2 bases and J by 3 bases, with 20 bases between.

The genes are TRBV7-3 and TRBJ2-5, with 8 bases that match TRBD1. CDR1 SGHTA and CDR2 FQGTGA come from the germline V gene. Trimming at V came to 1 base and at J to 5 bases, leaving 9 bases not matched to a gene. This CDR3 region has 16 residues. The chain's CDR3 is CASSLNRAGGGETQYF. CDR3 coding DNA: TGTGCCAGCAGCTTAAATCGGGCAGGGGGCGGTGAGACCCAGTACTTC.

This chain uses TRBV30 with TRBJ2-5; D may match TRBD1 or TRBD2 (6 bases each). The germline V gene encodes CDR1 GTSNPN and CDR2 SVGIG (reference sequence). V lost 4 bases and J lost 3, with 18 bases in between. This CDR3 region has 15 residues. As DNA, the CDR3 is TGTGCCTGGAAGGGGGGAAGGGTTGGGGAAGAGACCCAGTACTTC. The encoded protein is CAWKGGRVGEETQYF. The full variable domain, with the rest looked up from reference TRBV30 and TRBJ2-5, is SQTIHQWPATLVQPVGSPLSLECTVEGTSNPNLYWYRQAAGRGLQLLFYSVGIGQISSEVPQNLSASRPQDRQFILSSKKLLLSDSGFYLCAWKGGRVGEETQYFGPGTRLLVL.

The chain employs TRBV20-1 and TRBJ2-1; no firm D call. Trimming shortened V by 5 bases and J by 13 bases, and 12 bases separated the two germline ends. Germline CDR1 is DFQATT and CDR2 is SNEGSKA (reference sequence). This CDR3 has 10 amino acids. In DNA form, the CDR3 reads TGCAGTGCTCCCGCCGGGCCCCAGTTCTTC. Amino acid sequence: CSAPAGPQFF.

Concerning this clonotype itself: A read error may account for a junction end that differs from germline. The CDR3 sequence is CAGSTPLDGGMEKLFF. The CDR3 DNA follows: TGTGCCGGTAGTACTCCTCTGGACGGGGGAATGGAAAAACTGTTTTTT. The rearrangement links TRBV19 to TRBJ1-4; D might be TRBD1 (5 bases). The CDR3 runs 16 residues. Per the germline V gene, CDR1 is LNHDA and CDR2 is SQIVND (reference sequence). Full variable domain (outside the CDR3, taken from reference TRBV19 and TRBJ1-4): DGGITQSPKYLFRKEGQNVTLSCEQNLNHDAMYWYRQDPGQGLRLIYYSQIVNDFQKGDIAEGYSVSREKKESFPLTVTSAQKNPTAFYLCAGSTPLDGGMEKLFFGSGTQLSVL.

Of note for this clonotype: It may be a read error: a sequence one base away is much more abundant. The chain recombines TRBV20-1 with TRBJ1-5; possible D gene TRBD1, 6 bases. This CDR3 has 14 amino acids. V shed 5 bases and J shed 3 bases, with 14 bases lying between them. The germline CDR1 and CDR2 sequences are DFQATT and SNEGSKA (reference sequence). The CDR3 region is CSAGRGEHNQPQHF. For the CDR3, the DNA is TGCAGTGCTGGGAGGGGGGAGCACAATCAGCCCCAGCATTTT.

This clonotype has a handful of counts. The rearrangement links TRBV28 to TRBJ2-7; tentative D call: TRBD2 (6 bases). The ends were cut back, 4 bases at V and 7 bases at J, with 11 bases in the middle. The CDR3 extends over 12 amino acids. From germline, CDR1 is MDHEN and CDR2 SYDVKM. The DNA for the CDR3 is TGTGCCAGCAGTTCGCGGGGCTGGGAGCAGTACTTC. Translating it yields CASSSRGWEQYF.

This clonotype appeared a few times. V and J are TRBV27 and TRBJ2-1, with TRBD2 matching 12 bases. In germline, CDR1 is MNHEY, CDR2 SMNVEV (reference sequence). The CDR3 runs 17 residues. The V segment lost 5 bases and the J segment 4 bases; nucleotides outside the gene matches: 9. The chain's CDR3 is CASSPGTSGHIYNEQFF. Here the CDR3 DNA reads TGTGCCAGCAGTCCAGGGACTAGCGGGCACATTTACAATGAGCAGTTCTTC.

A few counts support this clonotype. The V and J genes are TRBV20-1 and TRBJ2-3, with D perhaps TRBD1 or TRBD2 (5 bases each). Germline assignment: CDR1 DFQATT and CDR2 SNEGSKA (reference sequence). V was trimmed by 5 bases and J by 8 bases, leaving 17 bases between them. The CDR3 totals 13 residues. This CDR3 is CSAPGLGWGTQYF. CDR3 bases: TGCAGTGCTCCGGGGCTAGGGTGGGGTACGCAGTATTTT.

In its sample, this clonotype was seen a few times. The chain uses TRBV28 and TRBJ1-4, with a possible D match to TRBD1 (5 bases). The CDR3 sequence is 16 residues long. V lost 5 bases and J lost 3, with 16 bases in between. CDR1 is MDHEN and CDR2 is SYDVKM in the germline V gene. This chain's CDR3 is CASSPPPGVSNEKLFF. The CDR3 bases are TGTGCCAGCAGTCCTCCCCCGGGGGTGTCTAATGAAAAACTGTTTTTT.

About this clonotype: This clone may be a read error of a much larger clone one base away. This sequence joins TRBV6-2 or TRBV6-3 and TRBJ2-5, with D maybe TRBD2 (6 bases). From germline, CDR1 is MNHEY and CDR2 SVGEGT. The CDR3 totals 15 residues. The CDR3 region is CASSYSGGHQETQCF. CDR3 nucleotides: TGTGCCAGCAGTTACTCGGGAGGTCACCAAGAGACCCAGTGCTTC.

The V call is TRBV6-2 or TRBV6-3, the J call TRBJ2-7; maybe TRBD2 (6 bases). The V end lost 6 bases, the J end lost 3 bases, and 12 bases lay between the germline ends. The CDR3 runs 13 residues. Per germline, CDR1 MNHEY and CDR2 SVGEGT. CDR3 residues: CASRRDPDYEQYF. CDR3 coding DNA: TGTGCCAGCAGGCGGGACCCTGACTACGAGCAGTACTTC.

This clonotype was counted a few times. The genes are TRBV27 and TRBJ2-2, with 8 bases fitting TRBD1. Looked up from germline, CDR1 is MNHEY and CDR2 is SMNVEV (reference sequence). The length of the CDR3 is 14 residues. J gave up 3 bases and V 5 bases, and 2 bases lay outside the gene matches. The CDR3 region has the DNA TGTGCCAGCAGTCAGGGGGCGTACACCGGGGAGCTGTTTTTT. Amino acid sequence: CASSQGAYTGELFF.

This clonotype was counted many times. This chain links TRBV28 with TRBJ1-5, with D tentatively TRBD1 (6 bases). The CDR3 is 14 residues long. From germline, CDR1 is MDHEN and CDR2 SYDVKM. The ends were cut back, 5 bases at V and 7 bases at J, with 15 bases in the middle. The CDR3 DNA is TGTGCCAGCAGTGAGGGGGGGGAAGGACAGCCCCAGCATTTT. Translated, it gives CASSEGGEGQPQHF.